A single sample gave rise to the 21 T cell receptor beta chains below, sequenced in a study of shared clonotypes between healthy human individuals. Data came from immunoSEQ multiplex PCR; TCRdb stores just in-frame clones and leaves some out. The sample holds almost 750,000 clones, 72% seen once. Input material: memory CD4+ T cells sorted from blood. The subset here: CD45RA-negative fraction. Receptor source: a woman aged 25 to 39 in good health.

This sequence joins TRBV7-6 and TRBJ1-1; D ambiguous. This CDR3 comprises 13 residues. Germline CDR1 and CDR2: SGHVS and FNYEAQ. The V end was cut by 2 bases, the J end by 4 bases, with 8 bases between. The CDR3 protein is CASSLRGFTEAFF. Here the CDR3 DNA reads TGTGCCAGCAGCTTACGGGGATTCACTGAAGCTTTCTTT.

The chain employs TRBV5-1 and TRBJ2-7; 7 bases map to TRBD1. J lost 2 bases, V lost 4 bases, and 9 bases had no gene match. Germline-derived CDR1 and CDR2 are SGHRS and YFSETQ. This CDR3 has 15 residues. The CDR3 DNA is TGCGCCAGCAGCGACCTAACAGGGGTAGCCTACGAGCAGTACTTC. Its translation is CASSDLTGVAYEQYF.

This clone has only a few counts. CDR3 DNA sequence: TGTGCCAGCAGCCAAACACCCGCAAGGGGCAAAAACATTCAGTACTTC. Its translation: CASSQTPARGKNIQYF. The chain recombines TRBV7-8 with TRBJ2-4; perhaps TRBD1 as D (5 bases). V dropped 5 bases and J dropped 3 bases, with 17 bases sitting between them. The CDR3 is 16 amino acids. Germline CDR1 is SGHVS and CDR2 is FQNEAQ.

The V call is TRBV19, the J call TRBJ1-1; D gene uncertain. This CDR3 has 14 amino acids. Between the trimmed V and J ends, which lost 3 bases and 2 bases, there was a span of 10 bases. CDR1 and CDR2 (germline): LNHDA, SQIVND (reference sequence). The chain's CDR3 is CASSMFKENTEAFF. CDR3 coding DNA: TGTGCCAGTAGTATGTTTAAGGAAAACACTGAAGCTTTCTTT.

V usage is TRBV19 and J usage is TRBJ1-1, with TRBD1 matching 7 bases. V shed 4 bases, J shed 2 bases, and the junction held 7 bases outside the gene matches. Germline lookup yields CDR1 LNHDA and CDR2 SQIVND (reference sequence). The CDR3 covers 15 residues. The DNA for the CDR3 is TGTGCCAGTAGTACAAAAGACAGGGCTAACACTGAAGCTTTCTTT. It specifies CASSTKDRANTEAFF. Looking up the rest from reference TRBV19 and TRBJ1-1 gives the full variable domain: DGGITQSPKYLFRKEGQNVTLSCEQNLNHDAMYWYRQDPGQGLRLIYYSQIVNDFQKGDIAEGYSVSREKKESFPLTVTSAQKNPTAFYLCASSTKDRANTEAFFGQGTRLTVV.

The chain recombines TRBV10-1 with TRBJ1-1; no definite D call. The CDR3 contains 13 residues. V lost 5 bases to trimming and J lost 0 bases, with 7 bases between them. Germline CDR1 reads WNHNN; CDR2 reads SYGVQD (reference sequence). The CDR3 coding sequence is TGCGCCAGCAGTTACACCGTGAACACTGAAGCTTTCTTT. It is translated as CASSYTVNTEAFF.

The rearrangement uses TRBV15 and TRBJ2-3; 8 nucleotides agree with TRBD1. Germline loops: CDR1 LNHNV, CDR2 YYDKDF (reference sequence). The V gene end was trimmed by 4 bases and the J gene end by 6 bases; junction bases not matched to a gene: 6. The CDR3 extends over 14 amino acids. CDR3: CATSTGQGFDTQYF. CDR3 bases: TGTGCCACCAGCACCGGACAGGGCTTCGATACGCAGTATTTT.

The V call is TRBV5-1, the J call TRBJ2-3; 11 bases align to TRBD2. The germline gives CDR1 SGHRS, CDR2 YFSETQ. J gave up 1 base and V 3 bases, and 1 base lay outside the gene matches. This CDR3 comprises 15 residues. CDR3 coding DNA: TGCGCCAGCAGCTCACTAGCGGGAGGCACAGATACGCAGTATTTT. Translating it yields CASSSLAGGTDTQYF.

The chain joins TRBV6-4 to TRBJ2-3; D is perhaps TRBD1 or TRBD2 (6 bases each). CDR3 length equals 14 residues. Germline V lookup: CDR1 MRHNA, CDR2 SNTAGT. Trimming stripped 4 bases from V and 4 bases from J, with 12 bases between. CDR3 DNA sequence: TGTGCCAGCAGTGCGTATGGGGGGCCAGATACGCAGTATTTT. Protein: CASSAYGGPDTQYF.

This clone was seen a handful of times. The V call is TRBV6-1, the J call TRBJ1-1; 10 bases match TRBD1. The CDR3 consists of 14 residues. V shed 6 bases, J shed 5 bases, and the junction held 6 bases outside the gene matches. Germline assignment: CDR1 MNHNS and CDR2 SASEGT. CDR3 protein: CASRDRGSWTEAFF. The CDR3 DNA sequence: TGTGCCAGCAGGGACAGGGGGTCGTGGACTGAAGCTTTCTTT.

A single count supports this clone. The chain joins TRBV28 to TRBJ1-1; TRBD1 might be the D (5 bases). V lost 8 bases to trimming and J lost 5 bases, with 12 bases between them. The germline CDR1 and CDR2 sequences are MDHEN and SYDVKM. The CDR3 sequence is 12 residues long. As DNA, the CDR3 is TGTGCCAGCGGAGTTTACAGGACTGAAGCTTTCTTT. It is translated as CASGVYRTEAFF. Full variable domain (remainder filled in from reference TRBV28 and TRBJ1-1): DVKVTQSSRYLVKRTGEKVFLECVQDMDHENMFWYRQDPGLGLRLIYFSYDVKMKEKGDIPEGYSVSREKKERFSLILESASTNQTSMYLCASGVYRTEAFFGQGTRLTVV.

The rearrangement uses TRBV5-1 and TRBJ2-5, with D possibly TRBD2 on 6 matching bases. Germline V gene lookup returns CDR1 SGHRS and CDR2 YFSETQ. Trimming removed 5 bases from V and 4 bases from J, with 21 bases in between. The CDR3 extends over 16 amino acids. The CDR3 sequence is CASSVRGQGGAETQYF. CDR3 bases: TGCGCCAGCAGTGTGCGGGGCCAGGGAGGCGCAGAGACCCAGTACTTC.

Worth noting for this clone: This specimen includes other DNA sequences encoding the same CDR3. The chain employs TRBV2 and TRBJ2-3; D is unresolved. Trimming removed 6 bases at V and 2 bases at J, with 6 bases between. Per the germline V gene, CDR1 is SNHLY and CDR2 is FYNNEI. CDR3 length: 12 residues. The CDR3 loop is CASRASTDTQYF. CDR3 DNA: TGTGCCAGCAGAGCTTCCACAGATACGCAGTATTTT.

J is TRBJ2-5 and V is TRBV7-9; 10 nucleotides match TRBD2. CDR1 is SEHNR and CDR2 is FQNEAQ in the germline V gene (reference sequence). Losses at the gene ends were 7 bases for V and 4 bases for J; bases not matched to a gene: 12. The length of the CDR3 is 16 residues. CDR3 nucleotides: TGTGCCAGCACCGGGACTAGCGTGTATGAGGGAGAGACCCAGTACTTC. It yields the protein CASTGTSVYEGETQYF.

V gene TRBV7-9 combines with J gene TRBJ2-7; D gene ambiguous. CDR1 is SEHNR and CDR2 is FQNEAQ in the germline V gene (reference sequence). This CDR3 region has 11 residues. V lost 5 bases to trimming and J lost 4 bases, with 6 bases between them. CDR3 sequence reads: CASSPVYEQYF. The CDR3 nucleotides are TGTGCCAGCAGCCCCGTGTACGAGCAGTACTTC.

V usage is TRBV5-1 and J usage is TRBJ2-1, with TRBD2 matching over 8 bases. The CDR3 is 16 residues long. The germline V gene encodes CDR1 SGHRS and CDR2 YFSETQ. The J segment lost 7 bases and the V segment lost 0 bases, leaving 9 bases of the junction unmatched. Written as DNA, the CDR3 is TGCGCCAGCAGCTTGGTGGCCGGGACTAGTGTAAATGAGCAGTTCTTC. Its protein is CASSLVAGTSVNEQFF.

The count of this clone is one. The rearrangement uses TRBV29-1 and TRBJ2-7; unclear D gene. CDR1 is SQVTM and CDR2 is ANQGSEA in the germline V gene. This CDR3 comprises 12 residues. Trimming stripped 8 bases from V and 3 bases from J, with 14 bases between. The CDR3 region has the DNA TGCAGCATCTGGGGAACTTACTACGAGCAGTACTTC. This codes for CSIWGTYYEQYF.

The CDR3 DNA reads as TGTGCCAGCAGTTCGGGGGGGTTAGCGGCTAATGAGCAGTTCTTC. This gives the protein CASSSGGLAANEQFF. This rearrangement joins TRBV27 to TRBJ2-1; 8 nucleotides agree with TRBD2. After removal of 4 bases from V and 7 bases from J, the junction contained 9 bases not matched to a gene. The CDR3 is 15 amino acids. CDR1 and CDR2 (germline): MNHEY, SMNVEV (reference sequence).

The gene calls are TRBV19 and TRBJ1-2, with TRBD1 matching 8 bases. Germline V CDR1 and CDR2: LNHDA, SQIVND (reference sequence). CDR3 length: 15 amino acids. V shed 6 bases, J shed 3 bases, and the junction held 9 bases outside the gene matches. CDR3 bases: TGTGCCAGTAGGCCACCAGGACAGGGAGACTATGGCTACACCTTC. Its translation: CASRPPGQGDYGYTF.

The CDR3 here is CASSPQQGVTTEAFF. CDR3 nucleotides: TGTGCCAGCAGCCCACAACAAGGGGTGACGACTGAAGCTTTCTTT. The chain joins TRBV11-2 to TRBJ1-1, with D possibly TRBD1 on 5 matching bases. Trimming took 5 bases from V and 5 from J, leaving 18 bases between them. The CDR3 has 15 residues. Germline values: CDR1 SGHAT, CDR2 FQNNGV.

This clone was recorded only once. CDR3 amino acids: CASSESGGSHYGYTF. CDR3 DNA: TGTGCCAGCAGTGAATCCGGGGGCTCTCACTATGGCTACACCTTC. The gene calls are TRBV6-1 and TRBJ1-2; tentatively, D is TRBD1 (6 bases). V was cut by 2 bases and J by 3 bases, with 13 bases left in between. Germline CDR1 reads MNHNS; CDR2 reads SASEGT. There are 15 residues in the CDR3.